This T cell receptor beta chain was sequenced in a study of shared clonotypes between healthy human individuals (dated by TCRdb to 2018 to 2021). Looking at the study overall: The cohort comprised two women and a few men aged 18 to 49 years. Between about 0.85 and 9.5 billion PBMCs per donor were obtained by leukapheresis. To estimate repertoire size and how much clonotypes are shared between individuals, the study performed deep sequencing of blood TCR repertoires from about 5 healthy adults. Libraries were prepared and TCR repertoires were sequenced by different laboratories using diverse techniques, in order to increase sequencing depth and limit assay-specific biases. Per donor, three plates each were used for CD4 naive and CD4 memory, two for CD8 naive, and one for CD8 memory. Study-level results and caveats: Larger estimated clonotype richness was generally found for naive subsets than for memory subsets. Sampling was restricted to blood, and TCR repertoires in tissues likely differ from the TCR repertoires found in blood. Because the study included only a small number of donors, the genetic and exposure-history diversity represented was limited. Across four donors, around 5% of naive CD4, 3% to 3.5% of naive CD8, about 2.3% of memory CD4, and approximately 0.42% of memory CD8 clonotypes were shared. Compared with non-shared clonotypes, clonotypes shared by all four sorted-subset donors had higher generation probabilities. Rarefaction of sorted-subset datasets indicated incomplete sequencing despite the large sequencing depth. Pairwise subsampling led to the expectation that sequencing depth would affect the degree of clonotype sharing among donors.

Using the deep immunoSEQ assay, multiplex PCR amplified TCR CDR3 regions from genomic DNA. Extracted genomic DNA from each cell subset was distributed evenly across all wells of several immunoSEQ 96-well plates, and each plate was treated as a replicate. For sorted subsets, approximately 200 ng of genomic DNA, equivalent to 30,000 or so T cell genomes, went into each replicate PCR. Purified libraries were quantified with a Qubit 3.0 fluorometer, sized on a Bioanalyzer 2100, and re-quantified with the KAPA Library Quantification kit. A separate single-read 150-cycle Illumina NextSeq 550 flow cell was used to sequence each immunoSEQ 96-well plate. The published analysis was carried out like this. Because the immunoSEQ output held only junctional sequences and lacked quality scores, the filtering could not match the filtering applied to full-length reads. Sequences were annotated with PyIR, a Python wrapper for IgBLAST v1.9, using IMGT germline references to assign V/J genes and CDR3. Reads were removed for weak V/J assignments (E-value above 1e-6), missing CDR3, stop codons, out-of-frame junctions, or ambiguous translated residues. A V3J clonotype was defined by an identical inferred V gene, J gene, and CDR3 amino acid sequence. The percentage overlap between two repertoires was calculated by dividing the number of shared unique clonotypes by the size of the smaller repertoire. Richness of each repertoire was evaluated using RTK rarefaction, the Chao1 estimator, and Recon v2.1 estimates of unobserved clonotypes. Generation probabilities were computed with OLGA for all TCRbeta clonotypes obtained by the gDNA method from several donors. The table comes from immuneACCESS by way of TCRdb, which keeps in-frame sequences with V and J called. Part of the clones is missing from these tables; in studies checked, under half for an unresolved V gene and the rest for unknown reasons. V, J and clone size reflect that table, while D and trimming were determined from the DNA. This sample is represented by roughly 2,000,000 clones; approximately 92% of them were singletons. In total, the top ten clones hold under 2% of the sample.

CD8 naive samples consisted of CD45RO-negative cells that were positively selected for CCR7, yielding a CD45RA+CCR7+ population without TemRA cells. The donors were healthy, HIV-negative adults who had no recently reported acute infections or vaccinations. Every donor was a Caucasian adult residing in Nashville, Tennessee, USA. Blood was obtained by leukapheresis, after which PBMCs were separated by Ficoll-Histopaque density gradient centrifugation and cryopreserved in liquid nitrogen vapor phase. Analytical flow cytometry was used to check the purity and quantity of every magnetically sorted T cell population. Genomic DNA was isolated from each sorted fraction and quantified by UV absorbance on a Nanodrop 2000c. Note on this clone: Its target antigen remains unknown. There are no base qualities to consult, and no much larger clone falls within one base.

The clonotype comes from a man in his late teens or twenties in good health. Some clones in this sample may be carry-over from other donors' samples. Sequenced: naive CD8+ T cells from PBMCs. The intended sense of this specimen's cell subset or site label: CD45RA+CCR7+.

The CDR3 has the sequence CASRPGASGTSSYEQYF. Here is the DNA: TGTGCAAGTCGCCCAGGGGCTAGCGGGACCTCCTCCTACGAGCAGTACTTC. The chain was built from TRBV12-2 and TRBJ2-7; the table's D call, TRBD2, was not checked against the DNA. TRBV12-2 is a pseudogene locus. From the cysteine through the phenylalanine, the CDR3 covers 17 amino acids. The entry retains the CDR3 DNA only, 51 bases that are in frame from base 1.